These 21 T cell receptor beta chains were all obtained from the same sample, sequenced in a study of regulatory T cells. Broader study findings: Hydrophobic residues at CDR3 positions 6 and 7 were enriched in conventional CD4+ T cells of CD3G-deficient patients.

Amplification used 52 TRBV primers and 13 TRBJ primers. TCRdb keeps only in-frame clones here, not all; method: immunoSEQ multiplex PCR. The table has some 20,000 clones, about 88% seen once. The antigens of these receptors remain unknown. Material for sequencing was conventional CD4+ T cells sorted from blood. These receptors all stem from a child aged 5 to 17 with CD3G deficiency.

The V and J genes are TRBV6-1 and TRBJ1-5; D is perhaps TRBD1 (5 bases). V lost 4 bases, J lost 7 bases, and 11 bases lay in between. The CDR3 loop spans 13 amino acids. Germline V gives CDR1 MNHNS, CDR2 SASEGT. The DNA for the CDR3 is TGTGCCAGCAGTGTAGAGGGGTTGCAGCCCCAGCATTTT. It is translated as CASSVEGLQPQHF.

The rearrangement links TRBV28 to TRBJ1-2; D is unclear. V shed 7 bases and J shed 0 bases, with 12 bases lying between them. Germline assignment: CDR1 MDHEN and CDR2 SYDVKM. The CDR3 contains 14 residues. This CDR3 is CASNPGFSNYGYTF. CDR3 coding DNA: TGTGCCAGCAACCCAGGATTTTCTAACTATGGCTACACCTTC.

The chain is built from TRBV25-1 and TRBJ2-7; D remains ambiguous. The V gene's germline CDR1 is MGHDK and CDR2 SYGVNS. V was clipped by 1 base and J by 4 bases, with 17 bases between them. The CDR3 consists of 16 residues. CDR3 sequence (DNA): TGTGCCAGCAGTGAATCGTGGGCAGGTCAAGGTTACGAGCAGTACTTC. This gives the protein CASSESWAGQGYEQYF.

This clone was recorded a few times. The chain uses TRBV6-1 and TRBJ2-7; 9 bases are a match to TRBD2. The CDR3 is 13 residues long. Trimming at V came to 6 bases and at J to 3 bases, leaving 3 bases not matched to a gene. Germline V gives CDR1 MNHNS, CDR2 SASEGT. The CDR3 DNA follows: TGTGCCAGCAGAGCGGGGGGACACTACGAGCAGTACTTC. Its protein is CASRAGGHYEQYF.

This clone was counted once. CDR3 DNA sequence: TGCGCCAGCAAGGTAGCGGGAAAAGAGACCCAGTACTTC. Translation: CASKVAGKETQYF. The chain links TRBV5-1 to TRBJ2-5; TRBD2 matches at 8 bases. The trim removed 6 bases at V and 3 bases at J, leaving 4 bases unmatched. Germline V gives CDR1 SGHRS, CDR2 YFSETQ. The CDR3 consists of 13 residues. Supplemented by reference TRBV5-1 and TRBJ2-5, the full variable domain reads KAGVTQTPRYLIKTRGQQVTLSCSPISGHRSVSWYQQTPGQGLQFLFEYFSETQRNKGNFPGRFSGRQFSNSRSEMNVSTLELGDSALYLCASKVAGKETQYFGPGTRLLVL.

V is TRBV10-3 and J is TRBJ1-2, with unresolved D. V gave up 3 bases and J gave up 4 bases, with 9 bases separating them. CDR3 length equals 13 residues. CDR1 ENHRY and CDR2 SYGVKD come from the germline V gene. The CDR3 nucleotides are TGTGCCATCAGTGAATACAGTCGCTATGGCTACACCTTC. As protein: CAISEYSRYGYTF.

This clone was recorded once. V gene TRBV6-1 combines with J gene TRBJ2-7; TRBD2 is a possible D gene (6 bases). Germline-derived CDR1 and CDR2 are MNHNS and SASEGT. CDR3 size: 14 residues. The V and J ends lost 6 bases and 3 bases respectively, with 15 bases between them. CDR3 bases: TGTGCCAGCAGAGGAACCGGGAGCGTCTACGAGCAGTACTTC. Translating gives CASRGTGSVYEQYF.

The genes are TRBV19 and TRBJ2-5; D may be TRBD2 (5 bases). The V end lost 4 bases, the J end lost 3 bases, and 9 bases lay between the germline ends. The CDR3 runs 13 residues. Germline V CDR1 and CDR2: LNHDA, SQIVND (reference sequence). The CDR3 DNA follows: TGTGCCAGTAGTAACGGACTGGAAGAGACCCAGTACTTC. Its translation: CASSNGLEETQYF. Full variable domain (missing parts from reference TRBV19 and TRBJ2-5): DGGITQSPKYLFRKEGQNVTLSCEQNLNHDAMYWYRQDPGQGLRLIYYSQIVNDFQKGDIAEGYSVSREKKESFPLTVTSAQKNPTAFYLCASSNGLEETQYFGPGTRLLVL.

The DNA for the CDR3 is TGTGCCAGCAGCGCATTACTAGCGGGAAATCAGTATTTT. Its protein product is CASSALLAGNQYF. The V and J genes are TRBV7-8 and TRBJ2-3; 10 bases agree with TRBD2. Germline lookup yields CDR1 SGHVS and CDR2 FQNEAQ. The V and J ends lost 5 bases and 12 bases, in that order; junction bases with no gene match: 8. This CDR3 region has 13 residues.

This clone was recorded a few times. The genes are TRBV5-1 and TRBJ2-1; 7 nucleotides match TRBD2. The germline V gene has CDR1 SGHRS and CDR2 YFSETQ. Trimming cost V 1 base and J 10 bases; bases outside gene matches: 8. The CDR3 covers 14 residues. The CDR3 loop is CASSLNPREREQFF. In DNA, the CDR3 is TGCGCCAGCAGCTTGAATCCGCGGGAGAGGGAGCAGTTCTTC.

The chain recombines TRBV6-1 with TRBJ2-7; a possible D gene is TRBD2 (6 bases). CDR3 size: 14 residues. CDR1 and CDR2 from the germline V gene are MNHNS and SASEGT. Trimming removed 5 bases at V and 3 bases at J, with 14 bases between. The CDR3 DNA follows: TGTGCCAGCAGTCGGGCGGGAATTCTCTACGAGCAGTACTTC. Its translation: CASSRAGILYEQYF.

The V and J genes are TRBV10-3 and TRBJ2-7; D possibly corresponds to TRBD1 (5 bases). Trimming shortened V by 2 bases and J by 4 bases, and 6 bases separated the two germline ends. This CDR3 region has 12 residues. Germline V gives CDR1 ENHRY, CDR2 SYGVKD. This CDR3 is CAISEQGYEQYF. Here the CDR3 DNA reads TGTGCCATCAGTGAGCAGGGTTACGAGCAGTACTTC.

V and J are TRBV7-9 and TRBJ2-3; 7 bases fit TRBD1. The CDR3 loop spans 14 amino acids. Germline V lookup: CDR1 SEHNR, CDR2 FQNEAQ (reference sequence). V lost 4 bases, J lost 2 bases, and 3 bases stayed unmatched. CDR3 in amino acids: CASSSDRSTDTQYF. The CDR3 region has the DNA TGTGCCAGCAGCTCGGACAGGTCCACAGATACGCAGTATTTT.

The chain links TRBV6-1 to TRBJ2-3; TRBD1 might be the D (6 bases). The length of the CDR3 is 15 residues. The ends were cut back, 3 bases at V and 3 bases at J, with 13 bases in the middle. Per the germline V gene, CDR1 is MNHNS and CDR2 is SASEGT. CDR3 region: CASSELRTVTDTQYF. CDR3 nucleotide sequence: TGTGCCAGCAGTGAGCTTAGGACAGTGACAGATACGCAGTATTTT.

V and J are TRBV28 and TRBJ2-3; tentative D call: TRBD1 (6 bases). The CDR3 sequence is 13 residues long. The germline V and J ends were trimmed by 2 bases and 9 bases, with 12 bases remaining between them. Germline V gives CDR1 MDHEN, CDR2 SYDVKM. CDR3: CASSLEFQGTQYF. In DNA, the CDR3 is TGTGCCAGCAGTTTAGAGTTTCAGGGGACGCAGTATTTT.

CDR3 nucleotides: TGTGCCTGGAGTTCGGGGGGAAGTTTTGGCATTCAGTACTTC. This translates into CAWSSGGSFGIQYF. The chain has TRBV30 and TRBJ2-4; 7 bases align to TRBD2. There are 14 residues in the CDR3. CDR1 is GTSNPN and CDR2 is SVGIG in the germline V gene (reference sequence). V lost 2 bases and J lost 9; bases outside the gene matches: 10.

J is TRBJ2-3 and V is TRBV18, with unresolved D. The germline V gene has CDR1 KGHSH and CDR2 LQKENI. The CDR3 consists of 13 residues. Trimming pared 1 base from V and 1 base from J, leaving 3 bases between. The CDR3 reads CASSPRRTDTQYF. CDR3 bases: TGTGCCAGCTCACCACGACGCACAGATACGCAGTATTTT.

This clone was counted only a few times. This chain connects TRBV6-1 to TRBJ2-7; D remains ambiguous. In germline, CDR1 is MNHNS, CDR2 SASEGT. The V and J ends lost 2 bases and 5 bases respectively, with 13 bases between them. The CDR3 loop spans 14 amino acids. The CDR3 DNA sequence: TGTGCCAGCAGTGAACGGAAAGGGTACAACGAGCAGTACTTC. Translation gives CASSERKGYNEQYF.

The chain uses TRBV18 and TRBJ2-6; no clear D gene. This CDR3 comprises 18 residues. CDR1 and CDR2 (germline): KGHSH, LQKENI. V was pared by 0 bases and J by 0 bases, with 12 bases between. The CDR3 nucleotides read TGTGCCAGCTCACCACCGAATTCCATCATCTCTGGGGCCAACGTCCTGACTTTC. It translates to CASSPPNSIISGANVLTF.

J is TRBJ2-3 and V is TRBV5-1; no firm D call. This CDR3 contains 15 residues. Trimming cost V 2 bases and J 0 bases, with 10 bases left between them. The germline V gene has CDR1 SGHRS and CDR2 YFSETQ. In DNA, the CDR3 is TGCGCCAGCAGCTTCGGACGCTCTAGCACAGATACGCAGTATTTT. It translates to CASSFGRSSTDTQYF.

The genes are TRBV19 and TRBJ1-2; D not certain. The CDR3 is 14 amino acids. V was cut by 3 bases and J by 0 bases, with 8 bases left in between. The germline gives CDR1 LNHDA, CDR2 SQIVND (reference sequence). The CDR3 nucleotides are TGTGCCAGTAGTATTGGCGGATCTAACTATGGCTACACCTTC. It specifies CASSIGGSNYGYTF.